This is a list of T cell receptor beta chains from one sample in a study of T-cell memory formation after mild COVID-19. Using its own MiXCR run on the 5' RACE reads, TCRdb lists one record per CDR3 protein. The sample carries hundreds of thousands of distinct CDR3 sequences, less than 20% recorded once. The sequenced material came from PBMCs or a T cell subset sorted from them (not recorded which). These receptors all come from an adult woman who had mild COVID-19 (a few samples of this study predate the infection). Cell type and time point are not known. CDR3s include the opening cysteine and the closing phenylalanine or tryptophan. Each record gives: D gene, V gene, J gene, clone size, CDR3 protein, CDR3 DNA. D genes are given only for firm matches. Some rows have no size entry. The others give once, few or many, or a class for an expanded clone.

>TRBD2|TRBV7-9|TRBJ2-1|few
CASRPTGTSGSSYNEQFF
TGTGCCAGCAGGCCGACCGGGACTAGCGGGAGCTCCTACAATGAGCAGTTCTTC
>TRBD1|TRBV5-1|TRBJ1-6|few
CASSLASPGGNSPLHF
TGCGCCAGCAGCTTGGCTTCCCCAGGGGGTAATTCACCCCTCCACTTT
>NA|TRBV5-1|TRBJ1-2|NA
CASILGTETNYGYTF
TGCGCCAGCATCCTCGGGACCGAGACTAACTATGGCTACACCTTC
>TRBD1|TRBV5-5|TRBJ1-6|few
CASSLVGGTVGSPLHF
TGTGCCAGCAGCTTAGTTGGCGGGACAGTGGGTTCACCCCTCCACTTT
>TRBD1|TRBV11-2|TRBJ1-2|NA
CASSLGAGGTGYTF
TGTGCCAGCAGCTTAGGGGCAGGGGGCACTGGCTACACCTTC
>NA|TRBV7-8|TRBJ2-4|NA
CASSLGRALAKNIQYF
TGTGCCAGCAGCTTAGGTCGGGCGTTAGCCAAAAACATTCAGTACTTC
>TRBD1|TRBV12-3/TRBV12-4|TRBJ2-7|few
CASSRRTGGSYEQYF
TGTGCCAGCAGTCGAAGGACAGGGGGGTCCTACGAGCAGTACTTC
>NA|TRBV5-1|TRBJ2-1|many
CASSISSYNEQFF
TGCGCCAGTAGTATTAGCTCCTACAATGAGCAGTTCTTC
>NA|TRBV19|TRBJ1-2|NA
CASRERGSYGYTF
TGTGCCAGTAGGGAACGGGGTTCCTATGGCTACACCTTC
>TRBD1|TRBV11-2|TRBJ2-3|few
CASSFSRTGRIADTQYF
TGTGCCAGCAGCTTTAGTAGGACAGGGAGAATCGCAGATACGCAGTATTTT
>NA|TRBV5-4|TRBJ2-3|NA
CASSYQSGDTQYF
TGTGCCAGCAGTTACCAATCCGGGGATACGCAGTATTTT
>NA|TRBV4-1|TRBJ2-3|NA
CASSQDRPDTDTQYF
TGCGCCAGCAGCCAAGATCGCCCTGACACAGATACGCAGTATTTT
>NA|TRBV3-1|TRBJ1-5|many
CASSRTETQPQHF
TGTGCCAGCAGCCGGACAGAAACTCAGCCCCAGCATTTT
>NA|TRBV6-6|TRBJ2-7|NA
CASSDYYEQYF
TGTGCCAGCAGTGACTACTACGAGCAGTACTTC
>NA|TRBV29-1|TRBJ2-5|once
CSASLGETQYF
TGCAGCGCTTCTCTGGGGGAGACCCAGTACTTC
>NA|TRBV5-5|TRBJ2-2|many
CASSFIVDMNTGELFF
TGTGCCAGCAGCTTTATTGTGGACATGAACACCGGGGAGCTGTTTTTT
>NA|TRBV25-1|TRBJ1-2|NA
CASRPVGQNYGYTF
TGTGCCAGCAGACCCGTCGGACAGAACTATGGCTACACCTTC
>NA|TRBV20-1|TRBJ2-3|NA
CSARDVRGADTQYF
TGCAGTGCTAGAGATGTCAGGGGTGCAGATACGCAGTATTTT
>NA|TRBV6-5|TRBJ1-1|few
CASSFDKGPTEAFF
TGTGCCAGCAGTTTCGACAAAGGGCCCACTGAAGCTTTCTTT
>NA|TRBV6-5|TRBJ2-1|NA
CASSSKLPNEQFF
TGTGCCAGCAGTTCGAAGTTACCCAATGAGCAGTTCTTC
>NA|TRBV20-1|TRBJ2-1|few
CSASRLNEQFF
TGCAGTGCTAGTAGGCTGAATGAGCAGTTCTTC
>TRBD1|TRBV12-3/TRBV12-4|TRBJ1-5|many
CASSRDRVAEGQPQHF
TGTGCCAGCAGTAGGGACAGGGTGGCGGAGGGTCAGCCCCAGCATTTT
>NA|TRBV7-9|TRBJ2-7|NA
CASTERAGIYEQYF
TGTGCCAGCACCGAAAGGGCCGGGATCTACGAGCAGTACTTC
>NA|TRBV12-3/TRBV12-4|TRBJ2-2|NA
CASSLTRPNTGELFF
TGTGCCAGCAGTTTAACTCGGCCGAACACCGGGGAGCTGTTTTTT